This is a list of T cell receptor beta chains from one sample in a study of CD8 T cells in ankylosing spondylitis. TCRdb re-analysed the 5' RACE reads in MiXCR, keeping a single row per CDR3 protein. This sample has around 210,000 distinct CDR3 sequences, with approximately 7.6% found just once. Material for sequencing was blood, either unsorted or a sorted T cell fraction (not recorded which). Every receptor here comes from a female donor with ankylosing spondylitis or in good health (not recorded which). Both conserved end residues are part of each CDR3. Fields, in order: CDR3 DNA, CDR3 protein, clone size, J gene, D gene, V gene. D genes are given only for firm matches. Size is stated for part of the rows, as once, few or many counts, or as a class when the clone is expanded.

cdr3_nt: TGTGCCAGCAGTGAAGCCAGAAACACCATATATTTT
cdr3_aa: CASSEARNTIYF
clone_size: many
j_call: TRBJ1-3
d_call: NA
v_call: TRBV6-1

cdr3_nt: TGTGCCAGCAGCTTAGGCGGAACGGGGCAGCCCCAGCATTTT
cdr3_aa: CASSLGGTGQPQHF
clone_size: few
j_call: TRBJ1-5
d_call: NA
v_call: TRBV7-9

cdr3_nt: TGTGCCAGTAGTATAACAGGGGGCGTTTGGACTGAAGCTTTCTTT
cdr3_aa: CASSITGGVWTEAFF
clone_size: many
j_call: TRBJ1-1
d_call: TRBD1
v_call: TRBV19

cdr3_nt: TGTGCCACCAGTGATTTTTCCGCGGGAGGTACAAATGAGCAGTTCTTC
cdr3_aa: CATSDFSAGGTNEQFF
clone_size: many
j_call: TRBJ2-1
d_call: TRBD2
v_call: TRBV24-1

cdr3_nt: TGTGCCAGCACCCCTGTACTCGATACGCAGTATTTT
cdr3_aa: CASTPVLDTQYF
clone_size: NA
j_call: TRBJ2-3
d_call: NA
v_call: TRBV7-9

cdr3_nt: TGTGCCAGCACCTCACGACCGGCGGAGACCCAGTACTTC
cdr3_aa: CASTSRPAETQYF
clone_size: many
j_call: TRBJ2-5
d_call: NA
v_call: TRBV12-3/TRBV12-4

cdr3_nt: TGCAGTGCTCGACTACGAGGGCAGGGCCCAGGAAACACCATATATTTT
cdr3_aa: CSARLRGQGPGNTIYF
clone_size: many
j_call: TRBJ1-3
d_call: NA
v_call: TRBV20-1

cdr3_nt: TGTGCCAGCAGTTACCAGGGTGTCAGCTCTGGGGCCAACGTCCTGACTTTC
cdr3_aa: CASSYQGVSSGANVLTF
clone_size: many
j_call: TRBJ2-6
d_call: NA
v_call: TRBV6-2/TRBV6-3

cdr3_nt: TGTGCCAGCAGTTACGGGGCAGGGGAATTGTACGAGCAGTTCTTC
cdr3_aa: CASSYGAGELYEQFF
clone_size: NA
j_call: TRBJ2-1
d_call: NA
v_call: TRBV6-5

cdr3_nt: TGTGCCAGCAGCCCCCTATGGGGGGGGAAGTTCTACGAGCAGTACTTC
cdr3_aa: CASSPLWGGKFYEQYF
clone_size: few
j_call: TRBJ2-7
d_call: TRBD2
v_call: TRBV7-2

cdr3_nt: TGTGCCAGCAGACCGACTAGCGGGAGGCTGAGCTCCTACAATGAGCAGTTCTTC
cdr3_aa: CASRPTSGRLSSYNEQFF
clone_size: many
j_call: TRBJ2-1
d_call: TRBD2
v_call: TRBV28

cdr3_nt: TGCAGTGCTCGGACACCAGACGAGACCCAGTACTTC
cdr3_aa: CSARTPDETQYF
clone_size: many
j_call: TRBJ2-5
d_call: NA
v_call: TRBV20-1

cdr3_nt: TGTGCCAGCTCATCATCGGCAGGGAACACTGAAGCTTTCTTT
cdr3_aa: CASSSSAGNTEAFF
clone_size: many
j_call: TRBJ1-1
d_call: NA
v_call: TRBV18

cdr3_nt: TGCAGTCTCTCACCCCACTATGGCTACACCTTC
cdr3_aa: CSLSPHYGYTF
clone_size: many
j_call: TRBJ1-2
d_call: NA
v_call: TRBV20-1

cdr3_nt: TGCAGTAGCAGGGTCCAAGAGACCCAGTACTTC
cdr3_aa: CSSRVQETQYF
clone_size: NA
j_call: TRBJ2-5
d_call: NA
v_call: TRBV20-1

cdr3_nt: TGTGCCAGCAGCACCCGAGGGCCCGGGGACACCGGGGAGCTGTTTTTT
cdr3_aa: CASSTRGPGDTGELFF
clone_size: many
j_call: TRBJ2-2
d_call: NA
v_call: TRBV7-8

cdr3_nt: TGTGCCAGCAGCCCGACGGACATAAAAATTAGGGCCAACGTCCTGACTTTC
cdr3_aa: CASSPTDIKIRANVLTF
clone_size: NA
j_call: TRBJ2-6
d_call: NA
v_call: TRBV7-2

cdr3_nt: TGTGCCAGCACCCTAATGGGGGGCCCTTACAATGAGCAGTTCTTC
cdr3_aa: CASTLMGGPYNEQFF
clone_size: many
j_call: TRBJ2-1
d_call: NA
v_call: TRBV12-3/TRBV12-4

cdr3_nt: TGTGCCAGCAGCGACGGAGGGCGGTCCGCAGATACGCAGTATTTT
cdr3_aa: CASSDGGRSADTQYF
clone_size: NA
j_call: TRBJ2-3
d_call: NA
v_call: TRBV7-2

cdr3_nt: TGTACCAGCAGGCTCTCTCGACAGGGTGTAAATGAGCAGTTCTTC
cdr3_aa: CTSRLSRQGVNEQFF
clone_size: NA
j_call: TRBJ2-1
d_call: TRBD1
v_call: TRBV6-1

cdr3_nt: TGCGCCAGCAGCTTACAAGGGCGGGAGACCCAGTACTTC
cdr3_aa: CASSLQGRETQYF
clone_size: many
j_call: TRBJ2-5
d_call: NA
v_call: TRBV5-1

cdr3_nt: TGTGCCAGCAGCTTAGTCCGCCCGACCGAGCAGTACTTC
cdr3_aa: CASSLVRPTEQYF
clone_size: many
j_call: TRBJ2-7
d_call: NA
v_call: TRBV7-9

cdr3_nt: TGCAGCGTTGAAAGGTCTAGCGGGAGTTTGCTTGGCCGCGAGCAGTACTTC
cdr3_aa: CSVERSSGSLLGREQYF
clone_size: once
j_call: TRBJ2-7
d_call: TRBD2
v_call: TRBV29-1

cdr3_nt: TGTGCCAGCAGCTTGGGGGGACAGGGATCGTATTTTGGCTACACCTTC
cdr3_aa: CASSLGGQGSYFGYTF
clone_size: NA
j_call: TRBJ1-2
d_call: TRBD1
v_call: TRBV7-2

cdr3_nt: TGCGCCAGCCGACCAGGGGGGTTCGGCTCCTACGAGCAGTACTTC
cdr3_aa: CASRPGGFGSYEQYF
clone_size: many
j_call: TRBJ2-7
d_call: NA
v_call: TRBV5-1

cdr3_nt: TGTGCCAGCAGTGAAAGTTCGGTGGGGGCCTCCTACGAGCAGTACTTC
cdr3_aa: CASSESSVGASYEQYF
clone_size: many
j_call: TRBJ2-7
d_call: NA
v_call: TRBV2

cdr3_nt: TGTGCCAGCAGCAAGGGACTAGCGGGAGCGACCCAGTACTTC
cdr3_aa: CASSKGLAGATQYF
clone_size: many
j_call: TRBJ2-5
d_call: TRBD2
v_call: TRBV7-2

cdr3_nt: TGTGCCAGCAGTTACCGGGAGAGCAATCAGCCCCAGCATTTT
cdr3_aa: CASSYRESNQPQHF
clone_size: NA
j_call: TRBJ1-5
d_call: NA
v_call: TRBV6-5

cdr3_nt: TGCAGTGCCGAGGGTCGGTGGGGGAGGTACGAGCAGTACTTC
cdr3_aa: CSAEGRWGRYEQYF
clone_size: NA
j_call: TRBJ2-7
d_call: NA
v_call: TRBV20-1

cdr3_nt: TGTGCCAGCAGCCAAGAGGGAATGGACAGCTCTGGGGCCAACGTCCTGACTTTC
cdr3_aa: CASSQEGMDSSGANVLTF
clone_size: many
j_call: TRBJ2-6
d_call: NA
v_call: TRBV4-2

cdr3_nt: TGTGCCAGCAGTATTGGTCGTCCACCCCAGCATTTT
cdr3_aa: CASSIGRPPQHF
clone_size: many
j_call: TRBJ1-5
d_call: NA
v_call: TRBV12-3/TRBV12-4

cdr3_nt: TGTGCCTCTAAGGGTACTAACACCGGGGAGCTGTTTTTT
cdr3_aa: CASKGTNTGELFF
clone_size: few
j_call: TRBJ2-2
d_call: NA
v_call: TRBV7-2

cdr3_nt: TGTGCCAGCAGCTTAGCCAATTTCCCTCCTGAGCAGTTCTTC
cdr3_aa: CASSLANFPPEQFF
clone_size: NA
j_call: TRBJ2-1
d_call: NA
v_call: TRBV13

cdr3_nt: TGCGCCAGCAGCCAGTCGGGACAGGTAGCCACCGGGGAGCTGTTTTTT
cdr3_aa: CASSQSGQVATGELFF
clone_size: NA
j_call: TRBJ2-2
d_call: TRBD1
v_call: TRBV4-1

cdr3_nt: TGTGCCAGCTATCTCAGACTAGCGTCCTACAATGAGCAGTTCTTC
cdr3_aa: CASYLRLASYNEQFF
clone_size: few
j_call: TRBJ2-1
d_call: TRBD2
v_call: TRBV12-3/TRBV12-4

cdr3_nt: TGCGCCAGCAGCATGGGACCCATTGGCGAGCAGTACTTC
cdr3_aa: CASSMGPIGEQYF
clone_size: many
j_call: TRBJ2-7
d_call: NA
v_call: TRBV5-1

cdr3_nt: TGCAGTGCTAGGACTAGCGTTTCCTACGAGCAGTACTTC
cdr3_aa: CSARTSVSYEQYF
clone_size: many
j_call: TRBJ2-7
d_call: TRBD2
v_call: TRBV20-1

cdr3_nt: TGCAGGGGGGGTCCCGGGGAGAACACCGGGGAGCTGTTTTTT
cdr3_aa: CRGGPGENTGELFF
clone_size: many
j_call: TRBJ2-2
d_call: NA
v_call: TRBV20-1

cdr3_nt: TGCGCCAGCAGCTTGGCACTAGCGGGCTACAATGAGCAGTTCTTC
cdr3_aa: CASSLALAGYNEQFF
clone_size: many
j_call: TRBJ2-1
d_call: TRBD2
v_call: TRBV5-1

cdr3_nt: TGTGCCAGCAGTTTCTCAGGGGGTTGGACTGAAGCTTTCTTT
cdr3_aa: CASSFSGGWTEAFF
clone_size: many
j_call: TRBJ1-1
d_call: TRBD1
v_call: TRBV12-3/TRBV12-4

cdr3_nt: TGTGCCAGCAGCTTTTCGGGGCTGACCAAAAACATTCAGTACTTC
cdr3_aa: CASSFSGLTKNIQYF
clone_size: many
j_call: TRBJ2-4
d_call: NA
v_call: TRBV7-2

cdr3_nt: TGTGCCTGGAGTGTTGGAGGACGCACAGATACGCAGTATTTT
cdr3_aa: CAWSVGGRTDTQYF
clone_size: many
j_call: TRBJ2-3
d_call: NA
v_call: TRBV30

cdr3_nt: TGCAGTGCTTACTCTAGCGGCCTTGGTTCGGGGGAGCTGTTTTTT
cdr3_aa: CSAYSSGLGSGELFF
clone_size: many
j_call: TRBJ2-2
d_call: TRBD2
v_call: TRBV20-1

cdr3_nt: TGTGCCAGCAGCTTAGCGGGGACAGGGAATCAGCCCCAGCATTTT
cdr3_aa: CASSLAGTGNQPQHF
clone_size: many
j_call: TRBJ1-5
d_call: TRBD1
v_call: TRBV7-9

cdr3_nt: TGTGCCAGCAGTACGGGGGACGGCAAAAGGAATGAGCAGTTCTTC
cdr3_aa: CASSTGDGKRNEQFF
clone_size: NA
j_call: TRBJ2-1
d_call: NA
v_call: TRBV6-2/TRBV6-3

cdr3_nt: TGCAGTGCTAGGCAAGGTGGCTTAATCGGCTACACCTTC
cdr3_aa: CSARQGGLIGYTF
clone_size: many
j_call: TRBJ1-2
d_call: NA
v_call: TRBV20-1

cdr3_nt: TGCGCCAGCAGCCGAGAACGGGAGGGTCGAAGAGATACGCAGTATTTT
cdr3_aa: CASSREREGRRDTQYF
clone_size: NA
j_call: TRBJ2-3
d_call: TRBD2
v_call: TRBV5-1

cdr3_nt: TGTGCCAGCAGCTTAGACGCTAGCGGGAGTCCCAATGAGCAGTTCTTC
cdr3_aa: CASSLDASGSPNEQFF
clone_size: many
j_call: TRBJ2-1
d_call: TRBD2
v_call: TRBV7-2

cdr3_nt: TGTGCCAGCAGCTTTTTGGGACTGGGCTCCTACGAGCAGTACTTC
cdr3_aa: CASSFLGLGSYEQYF
clone_size: many
j_call: TRBJ2-7
d_call: NA
v_call: TRBV7-8

cdr3_nt: TGCAGCGTTGAAGATCGGTCCCTGGGCAATGAGCAGTTCTTC
cdr3_aa: CSVEDRSLGNEQFF
clone_size: many
j_call: TRBJ2-1
d_call: NA
v_call: TRBV29-1

cdr3_nt: TGTGCCAGCAGCAAAGAGGGGGCAGTAATCAGGACTAGCGGTGACTCCTACAATGAGCAGTTCTTC
cdr3_aa: CASSKEGAVIRTSGDSYNEQFF
clone_size: many
j_call: TRBJ2-1
d_call: NA
v_call: TRBV21-1

cdr3_nt: TGTGCCAGCAGCTTACGACTAGCGGGAGGGCCTGAGACCCAGTACTTC
cdr3_aa: CASSLRLAGGPETQYF
clone_size: many
j_call: TRBJ2-5
d_call: TRBD2
v_call: TRBV11-3

cdr3_nt: TGTGCCAGCGCAACGGCAGGGCAAGACTACGAGCAGTACTTC
cdr3_aa: CASATAGQDYEQYF
clone_size: few
j_call: TRBJ2-7
d_call: NA
v_call: TRBV6-1

cdr3_nt: TGTGCCAGCAGCCCGACGGGTCTAGCGGGTACGCCGTACAATGAGCAGTTCTTC
cdr3_aa: CASSPTGLAGTPYNEQFF
clone_size: many
j_call: TRBJ2-1
d_call: TRBD2
v_call: TRBV4-2

cdr3_nt: TGCGCCAGCAGCCCACGACAGGGAAGCTACACCTTC
cdr3_aa: CASSPRQGSYTF
clone_size: many
j_call: TRBJ1-2
d_call: TRBD1
v_call: TRBV5-1

cdr3_nt: TGCAGTGCTAACGCCGATGGATCAGATACGCAGTATTTT
cdr3_aa: CSANADGSDTQYF
clone_size: many
j_call: TRBJ2-3
d_call: NA
v_call: TRBV20-1

cdr3_nt: TGTGCCAGCAGGGGACAGGTATCCTACGAGCAGTACTTC
cdr3_aa: CASRGQVSYEQYF
clone_size: NA
j_call: TRBJ2-7
d_call: TRBD1
v_call: TRBV25-1

cdr3_nt: TGTGCCAGCAGCTTGAAAGGGGGACAGTATAATTCACCCCTCCACTTT
cdr3_aa: CASSLKGGQYNSPLHF
clone_size: few
j_call: TRBJ1-6
d_call: TRBD1
v_call: TRBV7-2

cdr3_nt: TGTGCCAGCAGCCGCGGGGGGGGCACAGATACGCAGTATTTT
cdr3_aa: CASSRGGGTDTQYF
clone_size: many
j_call: TRBJ2-3
d_call: TRBD2
v_call: TRBV7-3